Sequencing of this T cell receptor (beta chain) was carried out in a study of cytomegalovirus exposure and HLA in healthy donors. Study observations and caveats: TCR beta V- and J-gene trimming, according to a later analysis, was linked to a missense DCLRE1C variant. Donor immune exposure was known only as CMV serostatus.

Concerning this clone: Its specificity is not known.

CDR3 length equals 14 residues. Germline CDR1 reads LNHDA; CDR2 reads SQIVND (reference sequence). Trimming removed 6 bases at V and 2 bases at J, with 13 bases between. This PCR relied on a set of 60 Vbeta primers and 13 Jbeta primers. How the authors handled the data: A follow-up analysis tallied tens of millions of unique TCR beta chains, roughly 11 million shared. Here immunoSEQ multiplex PCR was the method, and the copy in TCRdb shows in-frame clones only, minus some. V and J calls plus clone size are reproduced from that table; the DNA served to infer D and trimming. The data show 200,000 to 250,000 clones, with around nine tenths seen just once and around 1% held by the top ten.

The sequence came from a woman aged 18-30 years in good health and CMV-seronegative. The chain couples TRBV19 to TRBJ1-1, with D tentatively TRBD1 (5 bases). The specimen was PBMCs. The CDR3 DNA is TGTGCCAGTAGCTTGCGGGGGTATAACACTGAAGCTTTCTTT. Its translation: CASSLRGYNTEAFF.